Presented here are 30 T cell receptor beta chains from one specimen sequenced in a study of T cells in localized non-small cell lung cancer. Sequencing used immunoSEQ multiplex PCR; TCRdb keeps in-frame clones, though not all of them. The sample includes some 130,000 clones, 80% to 90% of them seen just once. The specimen comprised peripheral blood, sampled before any cancer treatment. The receptor source for this set is a female donor at least 60 years old with stage I lung adenocarcinoma.

In its sample, this clone was seen many times. The chain joins TRBV6-1 to TRBJ2-7; no firm D call. Germline CDR1 is MNHNS and CDR2 is SASEGT. The CDR3 contains 17 residues. The V gene lost 3 bases and the J gene lost 0 bases, with 18 bases spanning the gap. CDR3 region: CASSEGLGNLLSYEQYF. The DNA for the CDR3 is TGTGCCAGCAGTGAGGGGTTGGGGAACTTACTCTCCTACGAGCAGTACTTC.

The V gene is TRBV27, the J gene TRBJ2-7, with a tentative D call TRBD2 (6 bases). With 7 bases removed from V and 5 bases from J, the gap between germline ends came to 15 bases. The germline V gene has CDR1 MNHEY and CDR2 SMNVEV (reference sequence). This CDR3 has 13 residues. This CDR3 is CASIGGAGHEQYF. DNA for the CDR3: TGTGCCAGCATTGGGGGAGCGGGCCACGAGCAGTACTTC.

The chain uses TRBV19 and TRBJ1-1; 7 bases are shared with TRBD1. Germline CDR1 is LNHDA and CDR2 is SQIVND (reference sequence). The CDR3 loop spans 12 amino acids. The V segment lost 5 bases and the J segment 7 bases; nucleotides outside the gene matches: 4. CDR3 protein: CASSFNRGEAFF. The DNA of the CDR3 is TGTGCCAGTAGTTTTAACAGGGGTGAAGCTTTCTTT.

The J gene is TRBJ2-7, the V gene TRBV28; D gene uncertain. The CDR3 loop spans 17 amino acids. The ends were cut back, 2 bases at V and 2 bases at J, with 19 bases in the middle. Germline values: CDR1 MDHEN, CDR2 SYDVKM. The DNA for the CDR3 is TGTGCCAGCAGTTTACCCCTCCTAGTCGGGCCGACCTACGAGCAGTACTTC. Protein sequence: CASSLPLLVGPTYEQYF.

The rearrangement links TRBV30 to TRBJ1-4; TRBD1 is a possible D gene (5 bases). Germline CDR1 is GTSNPN and CDR2 is SVGIG (reference sequence). V lost 3 bases to trimming and J lost 7 bases, with 15 bases between them. CDR3 size: 14 residues. CDR3 loop: CAWRAPGPSEKLFF. The CDR3 coding sequence is TGTGCCTGGAGGGCCCCGGGACCCTCTGAAAAACTGTTTTTT.

The chain couples TRBV27 to TRBJ2-3, with D perhaps being TRBD1 or TRBD2 (5 bases each). CDR3 length equals 15 residues. Germline CDR1 reads MNHEY; CDR2 reads SMNVEV (reference sequence). The V end was cut by 11 bases, the J end by 0 bases, with 18 bases between. This CDR3 reads CASARVRASTDTQYF. CDR3 nucleotide sequence: TGTGCCTCCGCCAGGGTGCGGGCGAGCACAGATACGCAGTATTTT.

The chain combines TRBV5-4 with TRBJ2-1; D is undetermined. In germline, CDR1 is SGHNT, CDR2 YYREEE (reference sequence). CDR3 length: 15 amino acids. Trimming cost V 4 bases and J 5 bases, with 16 bases left between them. The CDR3 bases are TGTGCCAGCAGCCCGGTCGGTTTTCGCGACAATGAGCAGTTCTTC. This sequence encodes CASSPVGFRDNEQFF.

V is TRBV5-4 and J is TRBJ2-3, with D possibly TRBD2 on 6 matching bases. Germline V CDR1 and CDR2: SGHNT, YYREEE (reference sequence). With 3 bases removed from V and 2 bases from J, the gap between germline ends came to 16 bases. The CDR3 totals 16 residues. DNA for the CDR3: TGTGCCAGCAGCTCTGGACGGGAGCGGAACACAGATACGCAGTATTTT. Amino acids: CASSSGRERNTDTQYF.

The chain uses TRBV7-2 and TRBJ2-1, with 11 bases that match TRBD2. CDR3 size: 15 residues. Germline-derived CDR1 and CDR2 are SGHTA and FQGNSA. V trimming: 6 bases; J trimming: 3 bases; junction bases outside the gene matches: 4. The CDR3 DNA sequence: TGTGCCAGCAGGACCCTAGCGGGGGGCTACAATGAGCAGTTCTTC. Residues: CASRTLAGGYNEQFF.

The rearrangement links TRBV25-1 to TRBJ1-5; D remains ambiguous. Trimming took 1 base from V and 5 from J, leaving 9 bases between them. Germline lookup yields CDR1 MGHDK and CDR2 SYGVNS. The CDR3 loop spans 14 amino acids. The CDR3 sequence is CASSESSAYQPQHF. The CDR3 bases are TGTGCCAGCAGTGAATCTTCCGCCTATCAGCCCCAGCATTTT.

This chain links TRBV20-1 with TRBJ2-1; weak D call: TRBD2 (6 bases). Germline loops: CDR1 DFQATT, CDR2 SNEGSKA (reference sequence). The CDR3 contains 11 residues. V was shortened by 3 bases and J by 13 bases, with 13 bases between the two germline ends. CDR3 in DNA: TGCAGTGCTAGGGAGGTCACTAGCCAGTTCTTC. This gives the protein CSAREVTSQFF.

J is TRBJ1-5 and V is TRBV7-2; D remains unclear. CDR1 and CDR2 from the germline V gene are SGHTA and FQGNSA. The V end lost 4 bases, the J end lost 2 bases, and 12 bases lay between the germline ends. CDR3 size: 15 residues. The CDR3 bases are TGTGCCAGCAGCTCGCCCCGTGGAGGCAATCAGCCCCAGCATTTT. It codes for CASSSPRGGNQPQHF.

This chain links TRBV4-1 with TRBJ2-1, with 11 bases matching TRBD2. Germline CDR1 reads MGHRA; CDR2 reads YSYEKL. The CDR3 loop spans 16 amino acids. V shed 1 base, J shed 4 bases, and the junction held 3 bases outside the gene matches. The CDR3 region is CASSQVAGGAYNEQFF. CDR3 coding DNA: TGCGCCAGCAGCCAAGTAGCGGGAGGGGCTTACAATGAGCAGTTCTTC.

V gene TRBV6-1 combines with J gene TRBJ2-2; 9 positions agree with TRBD2. Trimming cost V 3 bases and J 6 bases; bases outside gene matches: 8. The germline gives CDR1 MNHNS, CDR2 SASEGT. This CDR3 has 16 amino acids. The CDR3 region has the DNA TGTGCCAGCAGTGATCCGCCTAGCGGGATCCCCGGGGAGCTGTTTTTT. This encodes CASSDPPSGIPGELFF.

This rearrangement joins TRBV7-2 to TRBJ2-7; D uncertain. With 5 bases removed from V and 1 base from J, the gap between germline ends came to 12 bases. Germline loops: CDR1 SGHTA, CDR2 FQGNSA. This CDR3 spans 14 amino acids. As DNA, the CDR3 is TGTGCCAGCAGCCCTCTGGTAGTTTCCTACGAGCAGTACTTC. This gives the protein CASSPLVVSYEQYF.

The chain uses TRBV11-3 and TRBJ2-5, with unresolved D. CDR1 is SGHNT, CDR2 YENEEA, per germline. V was cut by 6 bases and J by 0 bases, with 17 bases left in between. The CDR3 extends over 16 amino acids. The CDR3 DNA reads TGTGCCAGCAGACCACCGGTCTACTTATACCAAGAGACCCAGTACTTC. It specifies CASRPPVYLYQETQYF.

The chain is built from TRBV2 and TRBJ2-7; D is ambiguous. Germline CDR1 is SNHLY and CDR2 is FYNNEI. V lost 3 bases and J lost 3, with 6 bases in between. This CDR3 is built from 12 residues. CDR3: CASSDKGYEQYF. The CDR3 DNA sequence: TGTGCCAGCAGTGATAAGGGCTACGAGCAGTACTTC.

A single count supports this clone. CDR3 in amino acids: CASSPPGVSYEQYF. For the CDR3, the DNA is TGTGCCAGCAGCCCCCCGGGAGTAAGCTACGAGCAGTACTTC. The chain combines TRBV9 with TRBJ2-7; TRBD2 is a possible D gene (6 bases). CDR3 length: 14 residues. Trimming left V 4 bases short and J 3 bases short, with 14 bases between. In germline, CDR1 is SGDLS, CDR2 YYNGEE.

J is TRBJ2-1 and V is TRBV7-2; the match to TRBD2 covers 7 bases. The CDR3 contains 11 residues. J gave up 10 bases and V 8 bases, and 5 bases lay outside the gene matches. Germline assignment: CDR1 SGHTA and CDR2 FQGNSA. The CDR3 DNA reads TGTGCCAGCCAAAGCGGGGTCGAGCAGTTCTTC. It translates to CASQSGVEQFF.

The V gene is TRBV9, the J gene TRBJ2-3; TRBD2 aligns across 7 bases. CDR3 length: 15 residues. J gave up 3 bases and V 3 bases, and 7 bases lay outside the gene matches. Germline-derived CDR1 and CDR2 are SGDLS and YYNGEE. DNA of the CDR3: TGTGCCAGCAGCGCCGTTGGCGGGAGAACAGATACGCAGTATTTT. This gives the protein CASSAVGGRTDTQYF. Combining the CDR3 with reference TRBV9 and TRBJ2-3 gives the whole variable domain DSGVTQTPKHLITATGQRVTLRCSPRSGDLSVYWYQQSLDQGLQFLIQYYNGEERAKGNILERFSAQQFPDLHSELNLSSLELGDSALYFCASSAVGGRTDTQYFGPGTRLTVL.

V and J are TRBV7-6 and TRBJ2-1; 14 bases are shared with TRBD2. V was clipped by 4 bases and J by 8 bases; unmatched bases: 10. CDR1 and CDR2 from the germline V gene are SGHVS and FNYEAQ. This CDR3 contains 17 residues. As DNA, the CDR3 is TGTGCCAGCAGCTCCTGGGGACTAGCGGGAGTTGGGTATGAGCAGTTCTTC. It translates to CASSSWGLAGVGYEQFF.

This clone was counted only a few times. The genes are TRBV15 and TRBJ2-7, with D hard to call. Germline assignment: CDR1 LNHNV and CDR2 YYDKDF (reference sequence). V lost 4 bases and J 3 bases, leaving 7 bases between the germline ends. CDR3 length: 12 amino acids. CDR3 nucleotide sequence: TGTGCCACCAGCAAAGGGAACTACGAGCAGTACTTC. Protein product: CATSKGNYEQYF. The variable domain in full, completed from reference TRBV15 and TRBJ2-7, reads DAMVIQNPRYQVTQFGKPVTLSCSQTLNHNVMYWYQQKSSQAPKLLFHYYDKDFNNEADTPDNFQSRRPNTSFCFLDIRSPGLGDTAMYLCATSKGNYEQYFGPGTRLTVT.

This rearrangement joins TRBV28 to TRBJ1-1; 10 bases line up with TRBD1. The CDR3 is 16 residues long. Trimming removed 6 bases from V and 2 bases from J; junction bases left unmatched: 9. CDR1 is MDHEN and CDR2 is SYDVKM in the germline V gene. The CDR3 coding sequence is TGTGCCAGCAGGACCTCGGGACAGGGGATAAACACTGAAGCTTTCTTT. Translating gives CASRTSGQGINTEAFF.

This clone was detected a few times. The gene calls are TRBV11-2 and TRBJ2-1; D unclear. Between the trimmed V and J ends, which lost 0 bases and 5 bases, there was a span of 5 bases. The CDR3 spans 13 residues. The germline V gene encodes CDR1 SGHAT and CDR2 FQNNGV. CDR3 DNA: TGTGCCAGCAGCTTAGATCCCAACAATGAGCAGTTCTTC. Translated, it gives CASSLDPNNEQFF.

CDR3 DNA sequence: TGTGCCAGAAGCTTGTCTAGCGGTGGCTCCTACAATGAGCAGTTCTTC. This gives the protein CARSLSSGGSYNEQFF. This chain uses TRBV5-3 with TRBJ2-1; TRBD2 matches 7 bases. TRBV5-3 is recorded as an ORF, its role being uncertain. The CDR3 runs 16 residues. V lost 1 base and J lost 0; bases outside the gene matches: 4.

This rearrangement joins TRBV6-5 to TRBJ1-2; D remains unclear. The CDR3 has 12 residues. Germline loops: CDR1 MNHEY, CDR2 SVGAGI. V gave up 8 bases and J gave up 7 bases, with 14 bases separating them. The CDR3 DNA is TGTGCCAGCGGCAGCGTCTATTCTGGCTACACCTTC. Its protein product is CASGSVYSGYTF.

This clone was observed once. DNA for the CDR3: TGTGCCAGCAGCGGGACAGGGGGTCTCTATGGCTACACCTTC. It yields the protein CASSGTGGLYGYTF. This chain connects TRBV2 to TRBJ1-2; 11 bases line up with TRBD1. The CDR3 consists of 14 residues. V dropped 6 bases and J dropped 4; count of bases not matched to a gene: 4. Germline V gene lookup returns CDR1 SNHLY and CDR2 FYNNEI.

The CDR3 sequence: CASSLAGQGNQPQHF. DNA for the CDR3: TGTGCCAGCAGCTTGGCGGGGCAAGGCAATCAGCCCCAGCATTTT. J is TRBJ1-5 and V is TRBV5-5; tentatively, D is TRBD1 (5 bases). The V gene lost 0 bases and the J gene lost 2 bases, with 9 bases spanning the gap. There are 15 residues in the CDR3. Germline V gene sequence: CDR1 SGHKS, CDR2 YYEKEE (reference sequence).

This sequence joins TRBV11-2 and TRBJ2-2; D is ambiguous. Between the trimmed V and J ends, which lost 5 bases and 6 bases, there was a span of 7 bases. This CDR3 has 12 residues. Germline-derived CDR1 and CDR2 are SGHAT and FQNNGV. The CDR3, as DNA: TGTGCCAGCAGCCCTTGGGCCGGGGAGCTGTTTTTT. Translating gives CASSPWAGELFF.

The CDR3 sequence: CASRPGRPRNTIYF. CDR3 DNA sequence: TGTGCCAGCAGACCGGGTCGCCCGAGAAACACCATATATTTT. The chain is built from TRBV28 and TRBJ1-3; D is ambiguous. V lost 6 bases, J lost 5 bases, and 14 bases lay in between. Germline loops: CDR1 MDHEN, CDR2 SYDVKM. CDR3 length: 14 residues.